This TCR beta chain was found in a study of tumor-infiltrating lymphocytes in primary liver carcinoma. Overall study context: Primary liver carcinoma in the patients was surgically resected.

Making TCR beta cDNA involved approximately 480 ng total RNA and a constant-region primer. Three nested multiplex PCR rounds, a slightly modified ARM-PCR method, built the TCR beta libraries. The two initial PCR rounds, approximately 10 cycles each, used TRBV1-TRBV30 forward and C-beta reverse primers. Via MiXCR, TCRdb re-called the multiplex PCR reads, giving one row per CDR3 protein. There are 190,000 or so distinct CDR3 sequences in the sample; about 65% occur only once, and 6% to 8.5% lies in the top ten. Concerning this clonotype itself: One end of the junction fails to match germline, which may point to a read error.

Germline DNA was also extracted, and blood RNA was taken from unsorted whole blood. CDR3 size: 15 residues. Germline V gene sequence: CDR1 SGHAT, CDR2 FQNNGV. The chain recombines TRBV11-2 with TRBJ1-4, with 7 bases fitting TRBD1. This receptor was taken from a woman aged 55 to 70 with primary liver carcinoma and hepatitis B virus infection. The sample taken for sequencing was peripheral blood. CDR3 nucleotide sequence: TGTGACAGCAGCTGGGAGGACAGGAGGACGGAAAAACTATTTTTT. It specifies CDSSWEDRRTEKLFF. Full variable domain (remainder filled in from reference TRBV11-2 and TRBJ1-4): EAGVAQSPRYKIIEKRQSVAFWCNPISGHATLYWYQQILGQGPKLLIQFQNNGVVDDSQLPKDRFSAERLKGVDSTLKIQPAKLEDSAVYLCDSSWEDRRTEKLFFGSGTQLSVL.